The entry below gives a single T cell receptor beta chain sequence along with its context. The antigen remains unidentified. Losses at the gene ends were 0 bases for V and 4 bases for J; bases not matched to a gene: 23. Germline V lookup: CDR1 SGHTA, CDR2 FQGNSA. CDR3 length: 21 amino acids. The sample belongs to a study of T cell repertoires in cytomegalovirus infection. Turning to the study itself: It was recently identified HLA-C-restricted and well-studied HLA-B-restricted CMV epitopes that the study used. Both CMV infection and a matching HLA type were indicated by public TCR beta signatures. Notes on the study in general: Of the TCR beta families, the public ones yielded a cumulative frequency that identified carriers of CMV plus the relevant HLA. Dominating the ex vivo response were TCR beta clonotypes that were CMV-specific and HLA-C-restricted.

One entry per CDR3 protein, called by TCRdb with MiXCR from the reads. The data hold roughly 70,000 distinct CDR3 sequences, with roughly 20% observed a single time. The TCR sequence derives from a human donor in good health (CMV status not recorded). Some clones in this sample may be carry-over from other donors' samples. The source material was CD8+ T cells from cultured PBMCs, sampled from culture after CMV antigen stimulation. This chain connects TRBV7-2 to TRBJ2-5; 7 bases align to TRBD1. This chain's CDR3 is CASSLALLWDSPWGIRETQYF. The CDR3 region has the DNA TGTGCCAGCAGCTTAGCCCTACTGTGGGACAGCCCATGGGGTATACGAGAGACCCAGTACTTC. The whole variable domain, filled in from reference TRBV7-2 and TRBJ2-5, reads GAGVSQSPSNKVTEKGKDVELRCDPISGHTALYWYRQSLGQGLEFLIYFQGNSAPDKSGLPSDRFSAERTGGSVSTLTIQRTQQEDSAVYLCASSLALLWDSPWGIRETQYFGPGTRLLVL.